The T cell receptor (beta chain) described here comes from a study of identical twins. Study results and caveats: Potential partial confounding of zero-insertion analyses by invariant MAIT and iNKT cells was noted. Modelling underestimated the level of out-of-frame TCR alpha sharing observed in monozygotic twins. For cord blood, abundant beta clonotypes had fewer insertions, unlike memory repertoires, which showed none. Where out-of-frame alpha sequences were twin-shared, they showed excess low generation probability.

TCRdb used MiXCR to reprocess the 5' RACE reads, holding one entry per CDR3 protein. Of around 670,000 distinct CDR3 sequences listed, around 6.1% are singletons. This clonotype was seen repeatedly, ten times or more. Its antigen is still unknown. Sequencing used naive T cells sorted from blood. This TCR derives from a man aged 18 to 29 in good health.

CDR3 sequence: CATWDSSYEQYV. CDR3 coding DNA: TGTGCCACTTGGGACTCCTCCTACGAGCAGTACGTC. This chain uses TRBV10-3 with TRBJ2-7; a possible D gene is TRBD2 (6 bases). The CDR3 is 12 amino acids. V lost 10 bases and J 0 bases, leaving 10 bases between the germline ends. Germline CDR1 and CDR2: ENHRY and SYGVKD.